This record concerns one T cell receptor (beta chain) sequence. The germline V gene encodes CDR1 MNHEY and CDR2 SVGAGI. The length of the CDR3 is 15 residues. The trim removed 6 bases at V and 1 base at J, leaving 4 bases unmatched. This sample is drawn from a study of blood T cell repertoires in COVID-19. Original methodology: It was from reference gene primer amplification that nucleated cell counts were estimated. TCRdb's table, derived via immunoSEQ multiplex PCR, lists solely in-frame clones and lacks some. For V, J and clone size, that table is used; D and trimming come from the DNA. The sample contains 50,000 to 70,000 clones, approximately 82% of which appear only once.

This chain links TRBV6-5 with TRBJ2-3, with 10 bases that match TRBD2. The sequencing sample was made of peripheral blood. The receptor's source is a woman aged 60 to 75 with acute or convalescent COVID-19. In DNA, the CDR3 is TGTGCCAGCAGATCAGGACTAGCGGGCACAGATACGCAGTATTTT. Amino acids: CASRSGLAGTDTQYF.